The entry below describes one T cell receptor beta chain. This clonotype has a count of ten or more. No cognate antigen has been identified for it. No much larger clone is present one base from it, and per-base qualities are unavailable. The record originates from a study of T-cell reconstitution after alpha-beta-depleted transplantation in children (dated by TCRdb to between 2015 and 2016). Describing the broader study: The study quantitatively tracked T-cell immune reconstitution after TCRalphabeta/CD19-depleted allogeneic hematopoietic cell transplantation in children using TCR repertoire profiling.

General conclusions and limits of the study: Over the following months the frequencies of hyperexpanded clones went down, and after one year T-cell counts and TCRbeta diversity were mostly credited to newly produced T cells. About two months after transplant, the apparently early recovery of alphabetaT-cell counts reportedly depended on just several hundred clones that had expanded rapidly and came from non-depleted graft cells. The high TCRbeta diversity at day 60 in some patients was ascribed to recipient T cells and intrathymic progenitors that had survived conditioning.

CDR1 SGHRS and CDR2 YFSETQ were looked up in the germline V gene. V ends up 0 bases short and J 6 bases short, with an unmatched junction base count of 8. Inclusive of the bounding cysteine and phenylalanine, the CDR3 is 15 residues long. Only the CDR3 DNA stays, 45 bases, in frame from base 1. The sample's treatment or condition label is to be understood as: allogeneic hematopoietic cell transplantation with graft depleted of TCRalphabeta T cells and CD19 B cells. Transplant recipients were children who received TCRalphabeta/CD19-depleted allogeneic hematopoietic cell grafts. The library was prepared using PCR. Reads for this sample came from an Illumina HiSeq 2500. To normalize quantification of the TCRbeta repertoire, the TCR libraries were built with molecular barcoding that relied on unique molecular identifiers. TCRdb handled the public reads itself, with Q25 trimming in fastp and clone calling in MiXCR, and kept productive beta chains. Entries are consolidated by CDR3 protein sequence, retaining the most common genes and DNA. The sample yields hundreds of thousands of distinct CDR3 sequences; less than 15% were counted once. In total, the top ten clones hold 0.79% of the sample.

The receptor was isolated from a girl under 10 years old with congenital amegakaryocytic thrombocytopenia, due to receive a stem cell transplant. The chain links TRBV5-1 with TRBJ2-7, with 8 bases aligning to TRBD1. Sequencing used PBMCs, obtained before TCRalphabeta/CD19-depleted stem cell transplant. The DNA reads TGCGCCAGCAGCTTGGTAAGGACAGGGTCTATCGAGCAGTACTTC. It translates to CASSLVRTGSIEQYF.